The TCR beta chain described here comes from a study of blood T cell repertoires in COVID-19. Across the study: From the United States, Italy and Spain came samples of acute and convalescent COVID-19.

Per the original methods: Amplified reference gene primers provided the basis for estimating nucleated cell counts. Sequencing was performed with immunoSEQ multiplex PCR; in TCRdb, only in-frame clones are kept and a portion is missing. V and J calls and clone size are as listed in that table; D and trimming were resolved from the DNA. Here the sample spans 200,000 to 300,000 clones, roughly 85% being singletons. Germline assignment: CDR1 LNHDA and CDR2 SQIVND (reference sequence). CDR3 length equals 14 residues. Trimming removed 4 bases at V and 3 bases at J, with 10 bases between. This chain uses TRBV19 with TRBJ1-5, with D maybe TRBD1 (6 bases). This receptor was taken from a woman in her forties or fifties with acute COVID-19. The sequencing sample was made of PBMCs or T cells enriched from blood (not recorded which). As DNA, the CDR3 is TGTGCCAGTAGTAAGGGGGACGCCAATCAGCCCCAGCATTTT. It translates to CASSKGDANQPQHF.